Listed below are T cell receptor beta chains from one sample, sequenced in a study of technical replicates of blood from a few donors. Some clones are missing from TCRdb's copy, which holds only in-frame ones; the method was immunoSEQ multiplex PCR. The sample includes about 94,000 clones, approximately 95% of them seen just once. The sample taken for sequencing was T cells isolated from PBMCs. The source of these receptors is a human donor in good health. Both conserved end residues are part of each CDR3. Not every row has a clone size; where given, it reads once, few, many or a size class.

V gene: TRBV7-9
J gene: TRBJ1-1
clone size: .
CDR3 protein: CASRAQGVTEAFF

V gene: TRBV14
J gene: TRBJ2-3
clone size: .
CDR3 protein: CASSQDRGRGDLADTQYF

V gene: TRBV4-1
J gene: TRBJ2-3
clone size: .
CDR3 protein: CASSGRGASPTDTQYF

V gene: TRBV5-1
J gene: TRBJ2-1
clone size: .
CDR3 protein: CASSLTGNEQFF

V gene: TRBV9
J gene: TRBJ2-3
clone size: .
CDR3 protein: CASSPGTSGSTDTQYF

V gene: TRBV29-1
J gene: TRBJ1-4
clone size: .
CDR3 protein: CSVADRGGEKLFF

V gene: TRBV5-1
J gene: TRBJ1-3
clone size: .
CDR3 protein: CASSSSSGNTIYF

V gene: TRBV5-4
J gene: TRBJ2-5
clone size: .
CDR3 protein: CASSLYEAGTEETQYF

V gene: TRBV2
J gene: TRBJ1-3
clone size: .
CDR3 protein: CASKQGVSGNTIYF

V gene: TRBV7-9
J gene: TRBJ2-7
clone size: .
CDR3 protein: CASSPSGQSYEQYF

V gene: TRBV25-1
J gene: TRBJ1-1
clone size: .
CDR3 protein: CASSGFSGTGKTEAFF

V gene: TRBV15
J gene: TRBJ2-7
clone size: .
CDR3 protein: CATSRARVGYEQYF

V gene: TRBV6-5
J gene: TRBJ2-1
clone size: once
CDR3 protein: CASSYGEGIWNEQFF

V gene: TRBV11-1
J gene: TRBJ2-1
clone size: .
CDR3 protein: CASSQTSGSQGEQFF

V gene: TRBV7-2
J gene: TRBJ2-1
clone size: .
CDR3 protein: CASSYGGEIYNEQFF

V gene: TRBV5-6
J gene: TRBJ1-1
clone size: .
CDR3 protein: CASSLDGGSYTEAFF

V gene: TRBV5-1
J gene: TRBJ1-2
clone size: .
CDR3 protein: CASSLDRGRGYTF

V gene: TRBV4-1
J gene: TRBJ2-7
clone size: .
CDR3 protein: CASSFFETGPYFSYEQYF

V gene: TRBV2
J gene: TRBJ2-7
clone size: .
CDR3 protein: CASRLPEGAQTYEQYF

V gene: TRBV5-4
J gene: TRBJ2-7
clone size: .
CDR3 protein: CASSLHPGTAPSYEQYF

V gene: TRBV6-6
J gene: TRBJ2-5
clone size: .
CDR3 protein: CASSYSGGNLQETQYF

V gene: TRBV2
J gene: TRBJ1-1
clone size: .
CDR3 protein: CASSRLPHPGTEAFF

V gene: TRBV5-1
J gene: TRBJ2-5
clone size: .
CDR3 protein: CASSSLEGRGTQYF

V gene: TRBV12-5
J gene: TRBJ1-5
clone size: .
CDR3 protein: CASGLKLENQPQHF

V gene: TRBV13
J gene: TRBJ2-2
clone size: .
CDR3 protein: CASSLRGTYTGELFF

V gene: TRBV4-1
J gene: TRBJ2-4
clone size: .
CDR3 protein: CASSQAGEGKNIQYF

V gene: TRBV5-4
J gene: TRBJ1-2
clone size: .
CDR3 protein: CASSLLGQGVNGYTF

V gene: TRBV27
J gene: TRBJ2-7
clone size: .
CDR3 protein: CASSLSTQGATEQYF

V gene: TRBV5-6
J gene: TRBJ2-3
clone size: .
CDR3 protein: CASSLAGGWDTQYF

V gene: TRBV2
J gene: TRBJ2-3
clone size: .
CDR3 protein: CASSERRDTQYF

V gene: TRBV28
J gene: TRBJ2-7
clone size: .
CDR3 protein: CASSTRNYEQYF

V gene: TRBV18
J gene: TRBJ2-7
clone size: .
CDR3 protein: CASSPPGLGPYEQYF

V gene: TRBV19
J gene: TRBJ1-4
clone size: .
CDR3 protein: CASSLVTGRGTNEKLFF

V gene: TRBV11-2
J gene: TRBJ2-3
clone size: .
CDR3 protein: CASSLFASGSGTDTQYF

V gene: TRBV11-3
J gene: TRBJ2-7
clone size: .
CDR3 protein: CASSLGREVAF

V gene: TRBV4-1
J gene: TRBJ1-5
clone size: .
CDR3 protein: CASSWDRASQPQHF

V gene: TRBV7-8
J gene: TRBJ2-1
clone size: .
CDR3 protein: CANSLKVGLKFF

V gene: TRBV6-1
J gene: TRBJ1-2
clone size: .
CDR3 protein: CASSRDRAQNYGYTF

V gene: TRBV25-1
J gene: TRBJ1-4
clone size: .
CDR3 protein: CASSELTGPANEKLFF

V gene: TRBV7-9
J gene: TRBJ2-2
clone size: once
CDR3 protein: CASSSLRTGGDTGELFF

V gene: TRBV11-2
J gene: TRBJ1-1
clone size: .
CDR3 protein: CASSLGVGGKEAFF

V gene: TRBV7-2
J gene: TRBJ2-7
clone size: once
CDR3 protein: CASSFRNPTQGMLYEQYF

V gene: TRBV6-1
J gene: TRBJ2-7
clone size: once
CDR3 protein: CASSGRYGQGSSYEQYF

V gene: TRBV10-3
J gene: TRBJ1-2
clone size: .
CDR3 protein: CAISYRTDGDGYTF

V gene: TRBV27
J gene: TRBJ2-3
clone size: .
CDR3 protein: CASSSRLAGGTDTQYF

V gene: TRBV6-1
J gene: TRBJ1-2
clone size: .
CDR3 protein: CASSEAVRNYGYTF

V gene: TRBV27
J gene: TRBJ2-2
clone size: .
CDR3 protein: CATRQGDGELFF